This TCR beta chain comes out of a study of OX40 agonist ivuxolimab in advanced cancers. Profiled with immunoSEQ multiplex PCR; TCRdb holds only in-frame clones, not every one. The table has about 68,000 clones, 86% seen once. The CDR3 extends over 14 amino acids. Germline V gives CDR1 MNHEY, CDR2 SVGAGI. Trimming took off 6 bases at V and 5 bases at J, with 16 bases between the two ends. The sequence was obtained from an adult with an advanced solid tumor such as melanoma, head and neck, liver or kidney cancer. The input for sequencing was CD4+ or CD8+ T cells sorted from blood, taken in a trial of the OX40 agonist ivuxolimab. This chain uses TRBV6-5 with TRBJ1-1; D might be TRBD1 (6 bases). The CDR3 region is CASSRAGGGTEAFF. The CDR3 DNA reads TGTGCCAGCAGCCGGGCCGGAGGGGGGACTGAAGCTTTCTTT.